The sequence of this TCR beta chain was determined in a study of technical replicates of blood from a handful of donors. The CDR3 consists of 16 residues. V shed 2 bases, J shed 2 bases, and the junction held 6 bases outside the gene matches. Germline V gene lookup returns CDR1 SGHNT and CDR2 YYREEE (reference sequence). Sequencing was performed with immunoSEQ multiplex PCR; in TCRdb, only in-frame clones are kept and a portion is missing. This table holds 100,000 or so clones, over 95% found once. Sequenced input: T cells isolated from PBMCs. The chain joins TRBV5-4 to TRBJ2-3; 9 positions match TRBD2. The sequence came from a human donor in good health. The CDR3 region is CASSLASGVFTDTQYF. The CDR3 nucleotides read TGTGCCAGCAGCTTAGCTAGCGGGGTCTTCACAGATACGCAGTATTTT.